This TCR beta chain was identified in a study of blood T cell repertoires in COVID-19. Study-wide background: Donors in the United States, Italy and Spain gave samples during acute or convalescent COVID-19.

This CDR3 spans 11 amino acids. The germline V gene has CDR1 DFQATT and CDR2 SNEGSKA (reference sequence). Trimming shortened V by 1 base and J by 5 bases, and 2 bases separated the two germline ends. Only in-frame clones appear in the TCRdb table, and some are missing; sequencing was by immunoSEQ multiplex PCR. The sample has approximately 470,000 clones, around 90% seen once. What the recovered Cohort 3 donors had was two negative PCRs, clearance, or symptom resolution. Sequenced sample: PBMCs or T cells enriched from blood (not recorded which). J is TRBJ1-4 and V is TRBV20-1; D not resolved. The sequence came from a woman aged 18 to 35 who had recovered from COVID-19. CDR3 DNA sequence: TGCAGTGCTAGAGTAAATGAAAAACTGTTTTTT. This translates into CSARVNEKLFF.